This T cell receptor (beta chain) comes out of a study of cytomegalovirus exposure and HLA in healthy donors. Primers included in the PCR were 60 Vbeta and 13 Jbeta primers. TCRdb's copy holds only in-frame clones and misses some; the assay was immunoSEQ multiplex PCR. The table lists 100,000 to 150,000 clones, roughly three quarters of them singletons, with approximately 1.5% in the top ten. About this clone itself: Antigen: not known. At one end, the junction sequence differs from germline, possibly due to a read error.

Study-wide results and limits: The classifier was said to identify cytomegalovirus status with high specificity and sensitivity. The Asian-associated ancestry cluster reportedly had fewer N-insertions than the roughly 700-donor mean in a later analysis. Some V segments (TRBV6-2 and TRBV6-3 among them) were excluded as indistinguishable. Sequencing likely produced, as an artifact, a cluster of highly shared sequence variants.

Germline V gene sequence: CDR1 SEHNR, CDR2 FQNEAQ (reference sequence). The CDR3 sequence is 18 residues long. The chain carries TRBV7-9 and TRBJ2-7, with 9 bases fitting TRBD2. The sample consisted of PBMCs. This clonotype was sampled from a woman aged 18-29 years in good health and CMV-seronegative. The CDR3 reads CSSSFYPISGSFLLEQYF. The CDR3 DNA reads TGTTCCAGCAGCTTCTACCCAATTAGCGGGAGCTTCCTCCTCGAGCAGTACTTC.